This TCR beta chain appears in the sequencing data of a study of blood T cell repertoires in COVID-19. The repertoire was sequenced with immunoSEQ multiplex PCR; TCRdb's copy has only in-frame clones and lacks some. The sample holds about 89,000 clones, 80% seen once. A few counts support this clone. V was trimmed by 4 bases and J by 0 bases, leaving 12 bases between them. Germline CDR1 and CDR2: MNHNS and SASEGT. The CDR3 totals 16 residues. Sequenced: peripheral blood. The sequence was collected from a woman of 80 years or more with acute or convalescent COVID-19. The chain links TRBV6-1 to TRBJ1-4; D remains ambiguous. CDR3 nucleotides: TGTGCCAGCAGTGTTCGCCTCGGTGCAACTAATGAAAAACTGTTTTTT. This codes for CASSVRLGATNEKLFF.